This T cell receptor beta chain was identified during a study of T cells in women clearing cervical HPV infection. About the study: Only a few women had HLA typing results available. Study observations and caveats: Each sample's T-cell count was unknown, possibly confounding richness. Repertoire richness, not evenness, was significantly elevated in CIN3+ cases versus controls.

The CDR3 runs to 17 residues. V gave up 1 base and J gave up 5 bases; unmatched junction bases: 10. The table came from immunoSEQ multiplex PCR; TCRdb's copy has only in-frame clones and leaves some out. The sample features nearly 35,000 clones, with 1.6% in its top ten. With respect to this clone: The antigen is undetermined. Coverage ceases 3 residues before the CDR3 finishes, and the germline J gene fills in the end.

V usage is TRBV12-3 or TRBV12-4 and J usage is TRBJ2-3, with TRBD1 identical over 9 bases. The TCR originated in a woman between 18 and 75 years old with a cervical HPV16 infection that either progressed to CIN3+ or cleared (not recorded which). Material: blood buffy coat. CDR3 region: CASSLGTGEDFGDTQYF. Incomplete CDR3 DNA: TGTGCCAGCAGTTTAGGGACAGGGGAGGACTTCGGAGATACG.